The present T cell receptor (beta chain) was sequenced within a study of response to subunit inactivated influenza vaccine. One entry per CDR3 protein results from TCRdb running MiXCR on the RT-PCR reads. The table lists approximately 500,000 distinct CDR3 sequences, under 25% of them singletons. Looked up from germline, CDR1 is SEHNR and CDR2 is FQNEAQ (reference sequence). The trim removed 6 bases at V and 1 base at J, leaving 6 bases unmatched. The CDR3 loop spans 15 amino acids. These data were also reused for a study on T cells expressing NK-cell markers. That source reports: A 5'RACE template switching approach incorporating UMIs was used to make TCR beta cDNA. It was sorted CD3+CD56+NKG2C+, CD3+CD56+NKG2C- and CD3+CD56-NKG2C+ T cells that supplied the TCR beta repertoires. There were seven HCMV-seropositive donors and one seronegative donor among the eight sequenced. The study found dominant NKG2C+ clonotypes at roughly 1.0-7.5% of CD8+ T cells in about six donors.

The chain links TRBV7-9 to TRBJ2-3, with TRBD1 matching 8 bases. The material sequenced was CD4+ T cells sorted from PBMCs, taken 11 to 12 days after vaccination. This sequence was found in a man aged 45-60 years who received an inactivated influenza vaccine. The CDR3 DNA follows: TGTGCCAGCAGACGGACAGGGCAGCGCACAGATACGCAGTATTTT. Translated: CASRRTGQRTDTQYF. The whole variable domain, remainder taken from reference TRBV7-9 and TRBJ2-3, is DTGVSQNPRHKITKRGQNVTFRCDPISEHNRLYWYRQTLGQGPEFLTYFQNEAQLEKSRLLSDRFSAERPKGSFSTLEIQRTEQGDSAMYLCASRRTGQRTDTQYFGPGTRLTVL.